This T cell receptor beta chain was sequenced in a study of identifying expanded T cells in peripheral blood. Study results and limitations: Differentially abundant clones: roughly 1.2 between replicates, just under 17 at 2 to 3 weeks, 19 to 20 at four. Clone count variance between roughly 2-week samples rose with total template count.

Collection occurred without any documented infections or immune events in donors. Using immunoSEQ multiplex PCR, the repertoire was profiled, and TCRdb retains in-frame clones only, with some absent. The sample has approximately 110,000 clones, around 88% seen once. As concerns this clone: Its specificity is not known. At one end, the junction sequence differs from germline, possibly due to a read error.

CDR1 and CDR2 from the germline V gene are SEHNR and FQNEAQ (reference sequence). The length of the CDR3 is 15 residues. The sample was blood. The sequence was collected from a person aged 18 to 75 in good health. The rearrangement uses TRBV7-9 and TRBJ1-1; 7 nucleotides match TRBD1. CDR3 bases: TGTGCCAGCAGCCTAGCACAGGGGCGATGGACTGAAGCTTTCTTT. Translated, it gives CASSLAQGRWTEAFF.